A selection of T cell receptor beta chains follows, all from one sample in a study of CD8 T cells in ankylosing spondylitis. TCRdb passed the 5' RACE reads through MiXCR, listing each CDR3 protein once. Found here are approximately 340,000 distinct CDR3 sequences, approximately 14% of them singletons; the top ten hold about 1%. Sequencing was performed on blood, either unsorted or a sorted T cell fraction (not recorded which). Every receptor here comes from a male donor with ankylosing spondylitis or in good health (not recorded which). Each CDR3 is given with its conserved first and last residue. The D gene is left open where the match is weak. Some rows mark clone size as missing; the rest say once, few, many or name a class of expanded clone.

NA	13	TRBV4-1	TRBJ2-7	NA	TGCGCCAGCAGCCAAGCAGTCCTATACGAGCAGTACTTC	CASSQAVLYEQYF
NA	18	TRBV27	TRBJ2-1	TRBD2	TGTGCCAGCAGTTTAACTAGCGGGAGGGCTGGCTCCTACAATGAGCAGTTCTTC	CASSLTSGRAGSYNEQFF
NA	12	TRBV7-9	TRBJ2-5	NA	TGTGCCAGCTTACAGAGTGAAGAGACCCAGTACTTC	CASLQSEETQYF
NA	15	TRBV25-1	TRBJ2-7	NA	TGTGCCAGCAGTCAGGCAGGCGAGATGCCCTACGAGCAGTACTTC	CASSQAGEMPYEQYF
NA	15	TRBV6-4	TRBJ1-2	TRBD1	TGTGCCAGCAGTCGCTCAGGGGGACCTACCTATGGCTACACCTTC	CASSRSGGPTYGYTF
many	18	TRBV5-1	TRBJ1-1	TRBD1	TGCGCCAGCAGATCCGTAGGGGACAGGGACCTCAGGAACACTGAAGCTTTCTTT	CASRSVGDRDLRNTEAFF
few	14	TRBV5-1	TRBJ1-1	NA	TGCGCCAGCAGCTTGACCCGAGGGAACACTGAAGCTTTCTTT	CASSLTRGNTEAFF
NA	15	TRBV5-1	TRBJ2-2	TRBD1	TGCGCCAGCAGCTTCGCTGGACAGGGCACCGGGGAGCTGTTTTTT	CASSFAGQGTGELFF
many	15	TRBV5-1	TRBJ2-3	NA	TGCGCCAGCAGCAGTACCGGGTCTTCCACAGATACGCAGTATTTT	CASSSTGSSTDTQYF
many	15	TRBV5-1	TRBJ2-3	NA	TGTGCCAGTTCCCTTGTTCGGGGAAGCACAGATACGCAGTATTTT	CASSLVRGSTDTQYF
few	17	TRBV5-1	TRBJ2-7	TRBD1	TGCGCCAGCAGTCGCACCCCCACAACAGGGGGATCCTACGAGCAGTACTTC	CASSRTPTTGGSYEQYF
NA	14	TRBV12-3/TRBV12-4	TRBJ2-1	NA	TGTGCCAGCAGCCCCACGGGGCATTACAATGAGCAGTTCTTC	CASSPTGHYNEQFF
NA	14	TRBV25-1	TRBJ1-1	NA	TGTGCCAGCAGTGTCGGGGAGGGGTACACTGAAGCTTTCTTT	CASSVGEGYTEAFF
NA	13	TRBV5-1	TRBJ1-2	NA	TGCGCCAGCAGCTTCGGGACACCGCGGGGCTACACCTTC	CASSFGTPRGYTF
NA	15	TRBV5-1	TRBJ1-2	NA	TGCGCCAGCAGCTCCACGGGCAGTACGATCTATGGCTACACCTTC	CASSSTGSTIYGYTF
few	15	TRBV7-9	TRBJ1-4	TRBD1	TGTGCCAGCACCTCTCAGACAGGGGGCCAGGAAAAACTGTTTTTT	CASTSQTGGQEKLFF
NA	14	TRBV7-7	TRBJ2-2	NA	TGTGCCAGCAGCCTAAAACAGGCAGGAGGGGAGCTGTTTTTT	CASSLKQAGGELFF
NA	15	TRBV6-2/TRBV6-3	TRBJ1-1	NA	TGTGCCAGCACCATATACAGCAATATGAACACTGAAGCTTTCTTT	CASTIYSNMNTEAFF
few	11	TRBV12-3/TRBV12-4	TRBJ1-1	NA	TGTGCCAGCAGCCGCGGTAGGGAGGCTTTCTTT	CASSRGREAFF
many	13	TRBV12-3/TRBV12-4	TRBJ2-7	TRBD2	TGTGCCAGCAGTCGACGGGAGGGATACGAGCAGTACTTC	CASSRREGYEQYF
NA	14	TRBV20-1	TRBJ2-7	TRBD1	TGCAGTGCCTTCACCGGGACAGGGGGCGTCGAGCAGTACTTC	CSAFTGTGGVEQYF
NA	13	TRBV15	TRBJ2-2	NA	TGTGCCACCAGCAGCACGAACACCGGGGAGCTGTTTTTT	CATSSTNTGELFF
few	15	TRBV10-3	TRBJ2-3	NA	TGTGCCATCAGTGGGGCCCAGGACGTCACAGATACGCAGTATTTT	CAISGAQDVTDTQYF
NA	17	TRBV11-2	TRBJ2-1	NA	TGTGCCAGCAGCCCCGAAGGGAGGTACAGCTCCTACAATGAGCAGTTCTTC	CASSPEGRYSSYNEQFF
many	15	TRBV3-1	TRBJ1-6	TRBD1	TGTGCCAGCAGGAACAGGGGCTCCTATAATTCACCCCTCCACTTT	CASRNRGSYNSPLHF
NA	12	TRBV18	TRBJ2-5	NA	TGTGCCAGCTCACAGTCCAGGGAGACCCAGTACTTC	CASSQSRETQYF
few	12	TRBV28	TRBJ1-2	NA	TGTGCCAGCCTCGTAGGGGGTAGTGGCTACACCTTC	CASLVGGSGYTF
once	16	TRBV5-1	TRBJ2-3	TRBD1	TGCGCCAGCAGCCCGGCCGCCCCGACAGGGACAGATACGCAGTATTTT	CASSPAAPTGTDTQYF
NA	13	TRBV29-1	TRBJ1-4	NA	TGCAGCGTTGCAGGTCAGGTCAATGAAAAACTGTTTTTT	CSVAGQVNEKLFF
few	16	TRBV28	TRBJ1-4	NA	TGTGCCAGCAGTTTTGGCCCGACAGCAACTAATGAAAAACTGTTTTTT	CASSFGPTATNEKLFF
NA	15	TRBV25-1	TRBJ2-1	NA	TGTGCCAGCAGTGATTGGGGTCGGGTCGGAAATGAGCAGTTCTTC	CASSDWGRVGNEQFF
few	15	TRBV7-8	TRBJ1-5	TRBD1	TGTGCCAGCAGCGTTGGGACAGGGGGCTTTCAGCCCCAGCATTTT	CASSVGTGGFQPQHF
many	15	TRBV11-2	TRBJ2-7	NA	TGTGCCAGCAGCTTAGGGAGAGGGCGGGGTTACGAGCAGTACTTC	CASSLGRGRGYEQYF
few	15	TRBV4-1	TRBJ1-2	TRBD1	TGCGCCAGCAGCCAAGATCTACAGGGGGCGCGTGGCTACACCTTC	CASSQDLQGARGYTF
NA	16	TRBV27	TRBJ2-1	TRBD2	TGTGCCAGCAACTTTCTAGCGGGGGGCCCCTACAATGAGCAGTTCTTC	CASNFLAGGPYNEQFF
few	14	TRBV5-1	TRBJ2-1	TRBD1	TGCGCCAGCAGCTTCCAGGGGGCGCGTTATGAGCAGTTCTTC	CASSFQGARYEQFF
few	15	TRBV2	TRBJ2-7	TRBD1	TGTGCCAGCTGTGAGGGACAGGGGGCCTTCTACGAGCAGTACTTC	CASCEGQGAFYEQYF